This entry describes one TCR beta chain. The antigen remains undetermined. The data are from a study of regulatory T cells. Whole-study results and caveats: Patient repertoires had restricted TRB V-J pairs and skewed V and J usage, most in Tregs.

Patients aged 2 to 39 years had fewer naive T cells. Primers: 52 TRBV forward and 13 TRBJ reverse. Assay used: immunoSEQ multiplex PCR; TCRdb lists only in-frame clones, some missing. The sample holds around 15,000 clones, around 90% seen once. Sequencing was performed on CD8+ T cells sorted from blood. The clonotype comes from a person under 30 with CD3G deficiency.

The CDR3 sequence is CASSPPTGISSGNTIYF. Written as DNA, the CDR3 is TGTGCCAGCAGCCCGCCGACAGGGATTTCCTCTGGAAACACCATATATTTT. The chain couples TRBV5-6 to TRBJ1-3; TRBD1 matches at 7 bases. Germline lookup yields CDR1 SGHDT and CDR2 YYEEEE. CDR3 length equals 17 residues. The junction had 10 bases not matched to a gene; V was cut back by 4 bases and J by 0 bases. The complete variable domain, with remaining parts taken from reference TRBV5-6 and TRBJ1-3, reads DAGVTQSPTHLIKTRGQQVTLRCSPKSGHDTVSWYQQALGQGPQFIFQYYEEEERQRGNFPDRFSGHQFPNYSSELNVNALLLGDSALYLCASSPPTGISSGNTIYFGEGSWLTVV.